These 27 T cell receptor beta chains were sequenced from one sample in a study of cytomegalovirus exposure and HLA in healthy donors. The primer mix had 60 Vbeta and 13 Jbeta primers. Using immunoSEQ multiplex PCR, the repertoire was profiled, and TCRdb retains in-frame clones only, with some absent. The sample shows some 110,000 clones, roughly 80% of them seen only once. The sequenced sample consisted of PBMCs. Source of these receptors: a man aged 40-55 years in good health and CMV-seronegative.

The chain recombines TRBV29-1 with TRBJ1-4, with no clear D. Germline CDR1 SQVTM, CDR2 ANQGSEA. V lost 4 bases to trimming and J lost 6 bases, with 9 bases between them. This CDR3 region has 12 residues. The CDR3, as DNA: TGCAGCGTTGGACAAATGGATGAAAAACTGTTTTTT. It yields the protein CSVGQMDEKLFF.

The chain joins TRBV10-3 to TRBJ1-2; 7 bases are a match to TRBD1. Trimming cost V 5 bases and J 6 bases; bases outside gene matches: 6. Germline-derived CDR1 and CDR2 are ENHRY and SYGVKD. The CDR3 extends over 13 amino acids. CDR3 in DNA: TGTGCCATCAGTCGAACAGGGGCGGATGGCTACACCTTC. The encoded protein is CAISRTGADGYTF.

The chain has TRBV19 and TRBJ1-4; 11 nucleotides agree with TRBD1. The CDR3 runs to 14 residues. Per the germline V gene, CDR1 is LNHDA and CDR2 is SQIVND (reference sequence). V was pared by 3 bases and J by 6 bases, with 0 bases of the junction left unmatched. The CDR3 is CASSMGQGDEKLFF. The CDR3 coding sequence is TGTGCCAGTAGTATGGGACAGGGGGATGAAAAACTGTTTTTT. Based on the CDR3 plus reference TRBV19 and TRBJ1-4, the full variable domain is DGGITQSPKYLFRKEGQNVTLSCEQNLNHDAMYWYRQDPGQGLRLIYYSQIVNDFQKGDIAEGYSVSREKKESFPLTVTSAQKNPTAFYLCASSMGQGDEKLFFGSGTQLSVL.

The rearrangement links TRBV5-1 to TRBJ2-6, with 8 nucleotides matching TRBD1. Germline V gene lookup returns CDR1 SGHRS and CDR2 YFSETQ. The CDR3 is 16 residues long. V dropped 5 bases and J dropped 4; count of bases not matched to a gene: 8. The CDR3 is CASSWTGSTGANVLTF. For the CDR3, the DNA is TGCGCCAGCAGTTGGACAGGGTCGACAGGGGCCAACGTCCTGACTTTC. Drawing the rest from reference TRBV5-1 and TRBJ2-6, the complete variable domain is KAGVTQTPRYLIKTRGQQVTLSCSPISGHRSVSWYQQTPGQGLQFLFEYFSETQRNKGNFPGRFSGRQFSNSRSEMNVSTLELGDSALYLCASSWTGSTGANVLTFGAGSRLTVL.

This sequence joins TRBV18 and TRBJ1-2, with 8 positions matching TRBD1. V lost 0 bases, J lost 4 bases, and 4 bases stayed unmatched. The CDR3 is 15 amino acids. Germline CDR1 KGHSH, CDR2 LQKENI. The CDR3 spells CASSPPTGGAYGYTF. The CDR3 region has the DNA TGTGCCAGCTCACCACCAACAGGGGGAGCCTATGGCTACACCTTC.

CDR3 amino acids: CASKTGVGSNQPQHF. The CDR3 nucleotides are TGTGCCAGTAAGACGGGGGTTGGTAGCAATCAGCCCCAGCATTTT. V usage is TRBV19 and J usage is TRBJ1-5, with D maybe TRBD1 (5 bases). The V and J ends lost 7 bases and 0 bases respectively, with 13 bases between them. There are 15 residues in the CDR3. Germline CDR1 is LNHDA and CDR2 is SQIVND (reference sequence).

The chain carries TRBV6-1 and TRBJ1-5, with TRBD1 as a possible D gene (6 bases). CDR1 is MNHNS, CDR2 SASEGT, per germline. The CDR3 covers 19 residues. With 2 bases removed from V and 0 bases from J, the gap between germline ends came to 20 bases. The CDR3 here is CASSEKNGRGLYSNQPQHF. The CDR3 nucleotides are TGTGCCAGCAGTGAAAAGAACGGCAGGGGCCTCTATAGCAATCAGCCCCAGCATTTT.

The chain joins TRBV29-1 to TRBJ2-2; D uncertain. Germline CDR1 reads SQVTM; CDR2 reads ANQGSEA. This CDR3 spans 14 amino acids. Trimming shortened V by 4 bases and J by 6 bases, and 15 bases separated the two germline ends. CDR3 residues: CSVGIVQDAGELFF. CDR3 coding DNA: TGCAGCGTTGGGATCGTTCAGGATGCCGGGGAGCTGTTTTTT.

This clone was found once. The V gene is TRBV7-9, the J gene TRBJ2-5, with TRBD2 matching 8 bases. The trim removed 5 bases at V and 3 bases at J, leaving 8 bases unmatched. CDR3 length: 15 amino acids. The V gene's germline CDR1 is SEHNR and CDR2 FQNEAQ (reference sequence). CDR3 sequence: CASSPPGTREETQYF. In DNA form, the CDR3 reads TGTGCCAGCAGCCCTCCCGGGACTAGGGAAGAGACCCAGTACTTC.

The chain couples TRBV6-1 to TRBJ2-3, with TRBD2 matching over 12 bases. V trimming: 2 bases; J trimming: 3 bases; junction bases outside the gene matches: 9. Looked up from germline, CDR1 is MNHNS and CDR2 is SASEGT. The CDR3 is 18 residues long. This chain's CDR3 is CASSESLAGGLWTDTQYF. As DNA, the CDR3 is TGTGCCAGCAGTGAATCTCTAGCGGGGGGGCTTTGGACAGATACGCAGTATTTT.

The genes are TRBV6-5 and TRBJ2-7; 12 nucleotides align to TRBD2. V was clipped by 2 bases and J by 2 bases; unmatched bases: 4. The CDR3 has 16 residues. Germline lookup yields CDR1 MNHEY and CDR2 SVGAGI. The CDR3 protein is CASSYGLAGGPYEQYF. CDR3 bases: TGTGCCAGCAGTTACGGCCTAGCGGGGGGGCCCTACGAGCAGTACTTC.

This chain links TRBV7-2 with TRBJ1-4; 7 nucleotides align to TRBD1. This CDR3 contains 16 residues. CDR1 is SGHTA, CDR2 FQGNSA, per germline. J lost 3 bases, V lost 0 bases, and 4 bases had no gene match. In nucleotides, the CDR3 is TGTGCCAGCAGCTTAGCGCCCAGGGGGGCTAATGAAAAACTGTTTTTT. It is translated as CASSLAPRGANEKLFF.

The J gene is TRBJ2-7, the V gene TRBV27; the match to TRBD1 covers 9 bases. This CDR3 is 15 amino acids long. Germline CDR1 and CDR2: MNHEY and SMNVEV (reference sequence). The V and J ends lost 5 bases and 6 bases, in that order; junction bases with no gene match: 11. This CDR3 reads CASSPYRGRRPEQYF. The CDR3 DNA reads TGTGCCAGCAGTCCATACAGGGGGCGCCGTCCCGAGCAGTACTTC.

The CDR3 region has the DNA TGTGCCAGCAGTGAAGCGAGGGTCAATCAGCCCCAGCATTTT. As protein: CASSEARVNQPQHF. The gene calls are TRBV2 and TRBJ1-5; no definite D call. Trimming shortened V by 0 bases and J by 3 bases, and 6 bases separated the two germline ends. CDR3 length: 14 amino acids. Germline CDR1 is SNHLY and CDR2 is FYNNEI.

V is TRBV18 and J is TRBJ1-5; 9 bases match TRBD1. The CDR3 covers 18 residues. Germline V lookup: CDR1 KGHSH, CDR2 LQKENI. V trimming: 3 bases; J trimming: 1 base; junction bases outside the gene matches: 10. DNA of the CDR3: TGTGCCAGCTCACCCGGGACAGGGATAGGTGTAAGCAATCAGCCCCAGCATTTT. This gives the protein CASSPGTGIGVSNQPQHF.

The rearrangement joins TRBV9 to TRBJ1-1, with a possible D match to TRBD1 (5 bases). Per germline, CDR1 SGDLS and CDR2 YYNGEE. The CDR3 runs 14 residues. V was clipped by 3 bases and J by 5 bases, with 14 bases between them. The chain's CDR3 is CASSAGTAGTEAFF. The CDR3 bases are TGTGCCAGCAGCGCCGGGACGGCGGGGACTGAAGCTTTCTTT.

This clone was observed a handful of times. V is TRBV4-1 and J is TRBJ2-5, with a tentative D call TRBD1 (5 bases). Trimming removed 2 bases from V and 2 bases from J, with 12 bases in between. The CDR3 contains 15 residues. Germline lookup yields CDR1 MGHRA and CDR2 YSYEKL. CDR3 nucleotide sequence: TGCGCCAGCAGCCAAAACAGGAACGCGCAAGAGACCCAGTACTTC. It translates to CASSQNRNAQETQYF.

V gene TRBV7-6 combines with J gene TRBJ2-7; weak D call: TRBD1 (5 bases). V shed 0 bases and J shed 5 bases, with 14 bases lying between them. The CDR3 has 15 amino acids. In germline, CDR1 is SGHVS, CDR2 FNYEAQ. CDR3 amino acids: CASSLAVGFRDEQYF. CDR3 coding DNA: TGTGCCAGCAGCTTAGCCGTTGGGTTCAGGGACGAGCAGTACTTC.

V is TRBV19 and J is TRBJ1-3, with D possibly matching TRBD1 (5 bases). V shed 4 bases and J shed 0 bases, with 10 bases lying between them. The CDR3 is 15 residues long. Germline loops: CDR1 LNHDA, CDR2 SQIVND (reference sequence). The CDR3 nucleotides are TGTGCCAGTAGTACACAGGTTCTCTCTGGAAACACCATATATTTT. The encoded protein is CASSTQVLSGNTIYF.

Details on this clone: The junction does not match germline at one end; this may be a read error. This chain uses TRBV7-9 with TRBJ2-5; 8 nucleotides agree with TRBD2. Germline assignment: CDR1 SEHNR and CDR2 FQNEAQ (reference sequence). This CDR3 comprises 18 residues. The CDR3 DNA sequence: TGTTCCAGCAGCTCTAGGCGCGGGGTAGCGGGGAACCAAGAGACCCAGTACTTC. Protein product: CSSSSRRGVAGNQETQYF.

This clone is a singleton in its sample. This sequence joins TRBV10-3 and TRBJ2-7; a possible D gene is TRBD1 (6 bases). V lost 8 bases and J lost 1, with 18 bases in between. Germline V gives CDR1 ENHRY, CDR2 SYGVKD. CDR3 size: 15 residues. The chain's CDR3 is CAIADPGQRSYEQYF. The CDR3 DNA reads as TGTGCCATCGCGGATCCCGGACAGCGATCCTACGAGCAGTACTTC.

This clone appeared a few times. This chain joins TRBV7-9 and TRBJ2-7, with 8 bases that match TRBD2. Trimming at V came to 6 bases and at J to 0 bases, leaving 13 bases not matched to a gene. Germline CDR1 and CDR2: SEHNR and FQNEAQ (reference sequence). The CDR3 consists of 17 residues. CDR3 nucleotides: TGTGCCAGCAGTTCGGAAACTAGCGGAAGGAGCTCCTACGAGCAGTACTTC. This translates into CASSSETSGRSSYEQYF.

This rearrangement joins TRBV9 to TRBJ2-6; a possible D gene is TRBD1 (6 bases). V gave up 3 bases and J gave up 0 bases, with 7 bases separating them. This CDR3 is built from 15 residues. CDR1 is SGDLS and CDR2 is YYNGEE in the germline V gene. CDR3 nucleotide sequence: TGTGCCAGCAGCGAGACAGGCTCTGGGGCCAACGTCCTGACTTTC. Protein sequence: CASSETGSGANVLTF.

Comments on this clone: As the CDR3 is not closed by the conserved phenylalanine or tryptophan, this likely results from a read error. The chain couples TRBV6-4 to TRBJ1-6; 7 bases are shared with TRBD1. Germline V CDR1 and CDR2: MRHNA, SNTAGT. With V trimmed by 0 bases and J by 7 bases, 0 bases remained unmatched. The CDR3 has 14 amino acids. CDR3 DNA sequence: TGTGCCAGCAGTGACTCAGGGGGCAATTCACCCCTCCACCTT. This sequence encodes CASSDSGGNSPLHL.

This chain uses TRBV15 with TRBJ2-7; TRBD2 agrees at 9 bases. J lost 1 base, V lost 1 base, and 5 bases had no gene match. The V gene's germline CDR1 is LNHNV and CDR2 YYDKDF (reference sequence). The CDR3 is 16 amino acids. The CDR3 protein is CATSRGTSGPSYEQYF. CDR3 nucleotide sequence: TGTGCCACCAGCAGAGGTACTAGCGGGCCTTCCTACGAGCAGTACTTC.

The rearrangement links TRBV27 to TRBJ1-6; tentative D call: TRBD1 (5 bases). Trimming pared 0 bases from V and 9 bases from J, leaving 9 bases between. The CDR3 extends over 14 amino acids. From germline, CDR1 is MNHEY and CDR2 SMNVEV (reference sequence). The CDR3 here is CASSLSRVTSPLHF. As DNA, the CDR3 is TGTGCCAGCAGTTTATCCAGGGTTACTTCACCCCTCCACTTT.

In regard to this clone: Other DNA sequences in the sample encode the same CDR3. The V call is TRBV9, the J call TRBJ1-1; TRBD1 is a possible D gene (6 bases). Trimming cost V 4 bases and J 2 bases, with 15 bases left between them. Germline-derived CDR1 and CDR2 are SGDLS and YYNGEE. The CDR3 totals 15 residues. The CDR3 sequence is CASSPLGGANTEAFF. The CDR3 bases are TGTGCCAGCAGCCCCTTGGGGGGGGCCAACACTGAAGCTTTCTTT.